This entry features one T cell receptor (beta chain) sequence. Its target is unknown. TCRdb keeps only in-frame clones here, not all; method: immunoSEQ multiplex PCR. Here the sample spans about 2,900 clones, about 80% being singletons. The sample is drawn from a study of chemoradiotherapy in HPV16-positive cancers. In the study overall: Candidate HPV-specific clones and shared TCR motifs came from a couple of HPV16-positive patients. Study-wide findings and caveats: Candidate HPV-specific clones and E7-related TCR motifs grew in tumor during treatment.

The CDR3 is 15 residues long. CDR1 and CDR2 (germline): PRHDT, FYEKMQ (reference sequence). Trimming pared 4 bases from V and 1 base from J, leaving 14 bases between. The gene calls are TRBV13 and TRBJ2-7, with D perhaps matching TRBD2 (6 bases). The specimen comprised tumor tissue, sampled from a patient who underwent chemoradiotherapy. The receptor comes from a human donor with HPV-associated anogenital cancer. DNA for the CDR3: TGTGCCAGCAGCTCGACATCTAGCGCTTCCTACGAGCAGTACTTC. Amino acid sequence: CASSSTSSASYEQYF.